This TCR beta chain was captured by sequencing in a study of blood T cell repertoires in COVID-19. Background on the study: From T cells, B-cell-depleted T cells, or PBMCs came the material, which was cDNA or gDNA.

Original methodology: Nucleated cell number was recorded as an estimate derived from reference gene primer amplification. Here immunoSEQ multiplex PCR was the method, and the copy in TCRdb shows in-frame clones only, minus some. D and trimming come from the DNA, and the V and J calls and clone size come from that table. Here the sample spans about 70,000 clones, approximately 75% being singletons. CDR3 length equals 13 residues. CDR1 is DFQATT, CDR2 SNEGSKA, per germline (reference sequence). Between the trimmed V and J ends, which lost 3 bases and 1 base, there was a span of 9 bases. Sequenced material: peripheral blood. The chain carries TRBV20-1 and TRBJ1-1; unclear D gene. The source is a woman aged 60-75 years with acute or convalescent COVID-19. The CDR3 DNA sequence: TGCAGTGCTAGTGTACAGCCGAACACTGAAGCTTTCTTT. This codes for CSASVQPNTEAFF.